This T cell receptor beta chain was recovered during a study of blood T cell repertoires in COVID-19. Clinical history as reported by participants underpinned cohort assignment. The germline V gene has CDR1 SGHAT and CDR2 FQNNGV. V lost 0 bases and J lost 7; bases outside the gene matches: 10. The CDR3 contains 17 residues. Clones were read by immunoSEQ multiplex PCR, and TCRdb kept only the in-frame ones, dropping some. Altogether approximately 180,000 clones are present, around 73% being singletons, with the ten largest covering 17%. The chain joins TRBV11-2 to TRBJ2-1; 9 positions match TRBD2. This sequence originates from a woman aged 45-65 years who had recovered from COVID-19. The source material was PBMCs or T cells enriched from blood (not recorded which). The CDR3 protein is CASSLEVGGRARNEQFF. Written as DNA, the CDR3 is TGTGCCAGCAGCTTAGAGGTCGGCGGGAGGGCCAGAAATGAGCAGTTCTTC.